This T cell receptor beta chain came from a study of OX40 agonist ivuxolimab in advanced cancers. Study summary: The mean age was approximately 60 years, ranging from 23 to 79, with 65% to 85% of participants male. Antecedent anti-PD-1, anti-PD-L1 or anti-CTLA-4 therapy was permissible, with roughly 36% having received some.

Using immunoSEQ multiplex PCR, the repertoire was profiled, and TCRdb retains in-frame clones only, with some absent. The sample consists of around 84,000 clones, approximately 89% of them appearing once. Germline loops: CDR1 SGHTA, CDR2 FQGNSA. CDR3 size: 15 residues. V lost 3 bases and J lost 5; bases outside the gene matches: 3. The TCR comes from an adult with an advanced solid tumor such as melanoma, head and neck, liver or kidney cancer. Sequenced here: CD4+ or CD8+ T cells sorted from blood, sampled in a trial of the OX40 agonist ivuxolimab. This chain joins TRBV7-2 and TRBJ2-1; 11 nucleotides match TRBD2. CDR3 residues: CASSLTSGAHNEQFF. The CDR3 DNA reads TGTGCCAGCAGCTTGACTAGCGGGGCGCACAATGAGCAGTTCTTC.